Shown below are 3 T cell receptor beta chains from a single sample sequenced in a study of blood T cells in healthy people across ages. The authors ran a second PCR of about 6 to 11 cycles using a sample-barcoded 5' primer and a J-beta primer mix. TCRdb re-called the 5' RACE reads through MiXCR, storing one row per CDR3 protein. The sample lists about 900,000 distinct CDR3 sequences; approximately 49% were seen once. Sequences were obtained from blood. The receptor set was obtained from a man aged 25-45 years in good health.

J is TRBJ2-5 and V is TRBV25-1; no definite D call. The CDR3 consists of 15 residues. Germline values: CDR1 MGHDK, CDR2 SYGVNS. V lost 4 bases and J 2 bases, leaving 14 bases between the germline ends. The CDR3 DNA sequence: TGTGCCAGCAGTGCCAGCCGACTGCTACAAGAGACCCAGTACTTC. Translating it yields CASSASRLLQETQYF.

Points on this clonotype: The junction departs from the called germline gene at one end, perhaps through a read error. The gene calls are TRBV6-5 and TRBJ1-5, with 7 positions matching TRBD1. Germline V gene data show CDR1 as MNHEY and CDR2 as SVGAGI. CDR3 length: 15 residues. CDR3 sequence (DNA): TGTGCCTGCAGTTACCGAGGACAGGGCAATCAGCCCCAGCATTTT. Amino acids: CACSYRGQGNQPQHF.

CDR3 protein: CASSEQGAFYNEQFF. Written as DNA, the CDR3 is TGTGCCAGCAGCGAACAGGGGGCCTTTTACAATGAGCAGTTCTTC. The chain links TRBV9 to TRBJ2-1, with 9 bases identical to TRBD1. The CDR3 totals 15 residues. Germline lookup yields CDR1 SGDLS and CDR2 YYNGEE. V lost 3 bases and J lost 4; bases outside the gene matches: 5.